In its sample, the clone carrying this TCR beta chain was seen many times. Its target is unknown. These data belong to a study of human T cells and chemical hapten exposure. V was trimmed by 3 bases and J by 2 bases, leaving 7 bases between them. The CDR3 runs 13 residues. The library tagged each cDNA molecule with unique molecular identifiers. Each CDR3 protein is one row after TCRdb ran MiXCR on the RACE reads. The sample lists roughly 53,000 distinct CDR3 sequences; over 9.5% were seen once. The time point: patch test 3, about 24 weeks after DPC sensitization. Treatment given: therapeutic diphenylcyclopropenone sensitization with weekly scalp DPC. Study-wide results and caveats: Expanded TCR counts at PT1 went up together with patch test score, a positive correlation. Relative to control repertoires, expanded TCRs gave rise to significantly more large CDR3 similarity clusters. TCRs at a frequency above 1 in 1000 stayed unchanged with DPC sensitization.

The rearrangement joins TRBV12-3 or TRBV12-4 to TRBJ1-2; D ambiguous. Specimen: whole blood, collected in connection with sensitization to the hapten diphenylcyclopropenone (DPC). This clonotype was sampled from a woman aged 40 to 50 with alopecia areata. Some clones in this sample may be carry-over from other donors' samples. Here the CDR3 DNA reads TGTGCCAGCAGTTTGGGCAGGAACTATGGCTACACCTTC. Protein product: CASSLGRNYGYTF.